The rows below give T cell receptor beta chains drawn from one sample of a study of shared clonotypes between healthy human individuals. The data were produced by immunoSEQ multiplex PCR, yet TCRdb's version contains in-frame clones alone and is incomplete. The sample contains 500,000 to 550,000 clones, approximately 95% of which appear only once. The material sequenced was naive CD4+ T cells sorted from blood. The origin of the receptors is a woman aged 30 to 39 in good health. Each CDR3 is given with its conserved first and last residue. The order of the fields is J gene, D gene, V gene, clone size, CDR3 DNA, CDR3 protein. A D gene is named only where the DNA matches it firmly. Some rows mark clone size as missing; the rest say once, few, many or name a class of expanded clone.

>TRBJ2-7|-|TRBV19|-
TGTGCCAGTAGTATCGGTCGATTGGGGGGGCCTGGGACCTACGAGCAGTACTTC
CASSIGRLGGPGTYEQYF
>TRBJ1-1|-|TRBV28|-
TGTGCCAGCAGTTTGCCCGACAGAACTGAAGCTTTCTTT
CASSLPDRTEAFF
>TRBJ1-4|-|TRBV28|-
TGTGCCAGCCGAGGGTGGGTGGGTGATGAAAAACTGTTTTTT
CASRGWVGDEKLFF
>TRBJ1-2|-|TRBV28|-
TGTGCCAGCAGTTTAAGGGCAGGGTTGGGCTATGGCTACACCTTC
CASSLRAGLGYGYTF
>TRBJ2-2|TRBD1|TRBV19|-
TGTGCCAGTAACACCGGGACAGCGAACACCGGGGAGCTGTTTTTT
CASNTGTANTGELFF
>TRBJ2-1|TRBD2|TRBV6-6|-
TGTGCCAGCAGCAGGGCTAGCGGGCGAGTCAATGAGCAGTTCTTC
CASSRASGRVNEQFF
>TRBJ2-5|-|TRBV19|once
TGTGCCAGTAGTATCAGTCAGGGGCCGGGAGAGACCCAGTACTTC
CASSISQGPGETQYF
>TRBJ1-2|-|TRBV7-9|-
-
CASSFGPGYGYTF
>TRBJ1-5|TRBD1|TRBV28|-
TGTGCCAGCAGCGCCAGGGGGACCCAGCCCCAGCATTTT
CASSARGTQPQHF
>TRBJ1-1|-|TRBV10-2|-
TGCGCCAGCAGTGAGGCGAACACTGAAGCTTTCTTT
CASSEANTEAFF
>TRBJ2-6|-|TRBV9|-
TGTGCCAGCAGCGTAGGGCCCGTGGGTGGGGCCAACGTCCTGACTTTC
CASSVGPVGGANVLTF
>TRBJ2-1|-|TRBV19|-
TGTGCCAGTAGCAGACTCTACAATGAGCAGTTCTTC
CASSRLYNEQFF
>TRBJ1-1|TRBD1|TRBV28|-
TGTGCCAGCGAATCACCGGACAGGGTGAACACTGAAGCTTTCTTT
CASESPDRVNTEAFF
>TRBJ2-7|-|TRBV27|-
TGTGCCAGCAGTTTAGAAGGGATCCTGGGCGAGCAGTACTTC
CASSLEGILGEQYF
>TRBJ1-3|TRBD1|TRBV29-1|once
TGCAGGGGGACAGGGATGATACTCCTCTCTGGAAACACCATATATTTT
CRGTGMILLSGNTIYF
>TRBJ1-4|-|TRBV19|-
TGTGCCAGTAACCGTGCAACTAATGAAAAACTGTTTTTT
CASNRATNEKLFF